A selection of T cell receptor beta chains follows, all from one sample in a study of cytomegalovirus exposure and HLA in healthy donors. Here immunoSEQ multiplex PCR was the method, and the copy in TCRdb shows in-frame clones only, minus some. Altogether 82,000 or so clones are present, roughly 96% being singletons, with the ten largest covering 0.69%. The material sequenced was PBMCs. These receptors were obtained from a young woman in good health and CMV-seronegative. The CDR3 runs from the conserved cysteine through the conserved F or W.

v_gene	CDR3aa
TRBV7-2	CASSLATSGSNEQFF
TRBV5-1	CASSPQGDTEAFF
TRBV9	CASTAGGTSDGELFF
TRBV4-1	CASSQSPGQAGETQYF
TRBV5-1	CASSPTGIRDSPLHF
TRBV7-9	CASSSLGFTGGPYNEQFF
TRBV27	CASSSPTEGNTIYF
TRBV4-3	CASSPQGTGGWETQYF
TRBV19	CASSPTSGSSYEQYF
TRBV19	CASSIDPTRPFGGYTF
TRBV28	CASSLGRGSYGYTF
TRBV12-5	CARGRGRTANTGELFF
TRBV2	CASSPAERKQYF
TRBV27	CASRWGGSPQETQYF
TRBV4-3	CASSQGALAGAFDTQYF
TRBV11-2	CASSLDLAGAYEQYF
TRBV19	CASSIGQGTDTQYF
TRBV27	CASSLSRFKKRESYEQYF
TRBV19	CASSTTGPGNRNQPQHF
TRBV4-3	CASSQRGLAASTDTQYF
TRBV14	CASSQDYTEAFF
TRBV9	CASSVAGDSGNTIYF
TRBV28	CASSLGQGPRKLFF
TRBV7-8	CASSQGQGVVSNQPQHF
TRBV2	CASTGVLSSNQPQHF
TRBV9	CASSVQGGGTTWTF
TRBV28	CASSLQGGNTEAFF
TRBV2	CASSEVGETQYF
TRBV9	CASSSPELNEQFF
TRBV15	CATSRYSGMSSYNEQFF
TRBV29-1	CSVGGSPYEQYF
TRBV13	CASSFVSGGAYSYEQYF
TRBV7-2	CASSAAGTPNTEAFF
TRBV7-2	CASSSYIPDDYGYTF
TRBV4-3	CASSLGQGGSAAFF
TRBV28	CASSLGLAGLLRKTQYF
TRBV9	CASSPGVGRAHTDTQYF
TRBV5-6	CASTEGGPSTEAFF
TRBV28	CASRLTGNGYTF
TRBV6-5	CASRQGANSNQPQHF
TRBV5-6	CASSPLGGHGQPQHF
TRBV18	CASSPGQTSYNEQFF
TRBV6-4	CASSVRAGGNQPQHF
TRBV30	CAWRGQGRVFDGYTF
TRBV5-1	CASSFTSGRAYNEQFF
TRBV7-2	CASSLAEELNTEAFF
TRBV6-4	CASSEGRGHTDTQYF
TRBV4-1	CASSLPQGQGRLGYTF
TRBV5-6	CASSLGTSDEQFF
TRBV7-2	CASTPGTGMGSSSNQPQHF
TRBV9	CASSGPGTSVTGELFF
TRBV14	CASSQWRGAGEKLFF
TRBV28	CASSSYLQGPTSTDTQYF
TRBV28	CASSFRAGAGTEAFF
TRBV15	CATSRGRGDYGYTF
TRBV2	CASIRGGRNYGYTF
TRBV7-8	CASSVETGPQETQYF
TRBV5-1	CASSLGRSGPSGQYF
TRBV19	CASRDRGAGGYTF